This passage covers 26 T cell receptor beta chains from one sample sequenced in a study of T-cell reconstitution after alpha-beta-depleted transplantation in children. TCRbeta library preparation incorporated unique molecular identifiers. TCRdb itself ran the PCR reads through MiXCR, one entry per CDR3 protein. The table includes approximately 490,000 distinct CDR3 sequences, 10% detected once. Sequencing was performed on PBMCs, taken before TCRalphabeta/CD19-depleted stem cell transplant. All receptors derive from a child younger than 10 with inherited bone marrow failure, due to receive a stem cell transplant.

In its sample, this clonotype was seen a few times. The V and J genes are TRBV30 and TRBJ2-1; 9 bases align to TRBD1. There are 14 residues in the CDR3. Germline-derived CDR1 and CDR2 are GTSNPN and SVGIG (reference sequence). With 3 bases clipped from V and 7 bases from J, the junction kept 7 bases outside the gene matches. This chain's CDR3 is CAWSPGTGRNEQFF. DNA of the CDR3: TGTGCCTGGAGCCCCGGGACAGGGAGGAATGAGCAGTTCTTC.

This clonotype was counted many times. CDR3 nucleotides: TGTGCCAGCAGTTTTCGGGTGGGGTGGGGCCAGGAGGGCCAAGAGACCCAGTACTTC. Its protein is CASSFRVGWGQEGQETQYF. The V call is TRBV12-3 or TRBV12-4, the J call TRBJ2-5; D may be TRBD2 (6 bases). The germline V and J ends were trimmed by 3 bases and 1 base, with 24 bases remaining between them. The CDR3 sequence is 19 residues long.

The V call is TRBV18, the J call TRBJ1-1; weak D call: TRBD1 (5 bases). There are 16 residues in the CDR3. Germline V gene sequence: CDR1 KGHSH, CDR2 LQKENI. The germline V and J ends were trimmed by 0 bases and 3 bases, with 14 bases remaining between them. The CDR3 nucleotides read TGTGCCAGCTCACCACCGGGTCGGGGACTAGACACTGAAGCTTTCTTT. Protein: CASSPPGRGLDTEAFF. Based on the CDR3 plus reference TRBV18 and TRBJ1-1, the full variable domain is NAGVMQNPRHLVRRRGQEARLRCSPMKGHSHVYWYRQLPEEGLKFMVYLQKENIIDESGMPKERFSAEFPKEGPSILRIQQVVRGDSAAYFCASSPPGRGLDTEAFFGQGTRLTVV.

As to this clonotype: This may stem from a read error, because a much larger clone lies one nucleotide away. The genes are TRBV12-3 or TRBV12-4 and TRBJ2-5; D gene uncertain. This CDR3 spans 14 amino acids. V shed 6 bases and J shed 4 bases, with 15 bases lying between them. As DNA, the CDR3 is TGTGCCAGCAGCCCCCGACATGCATTAGAGACCCAGTACTTC. Encoded protein: CASSPRHALETQYF.

This clonotype was observed a few times. J is TRBJ2-7 and V is TRBV20-1; 13 positions match TRBD2. CDR1 is DFQATT and CDR2 is SNEGSKA in the germline V gene (reference sequence). CDR3 length equals 13 residues. Trimming cost V 6 bases and J 7 bases; bases outside gene matches: 6. The CDR3 DNA is TGCAGTGCCGGACTAGCGGGAGTTTGGGAGCAGTACTTC. Translating it yields CSAGLAGVWEQYF.

This clonotype came up many times. The V gene is TRBV20-1, the J gene TRBJ2-7; possibly TRBD2 for D (5 bases). The CDR3 consists of 16 residues. Germline V CDR1 and CDR2: DFQATT, SNEGSKA (reference sequence). Trimming took off 0 bases at V and 5 bases at J, with 20 bases between the two ends. The CDR3 coding sequence is TGCAGTGCTAGAGATCTTCCCCGGGGAGATGACGACGAGCAGTACTTC. It translates to CSARDLPRGDDDEQYF.

This clonotype turned up a few times. The chain joins TRBV9 to TRBJ2-5; D gene uncertain. This CDR3 is 15 amino acids long. The V end was cut by 4 bases, the J end by 3 bases, with 16 bases between. The V gene's germline CDR1 is SGDLS and CDR2 YYNGEE. CDR3 residues: CASSTGASNEETQYF. The CDR3 bases are TGTGCCAGCAGCACCGGCGCGTCGAACGAAGAGACCCAGTACTTC.

The chain is built from TRBV20-1 and TRBJ1-6; perhaps TRBD1 as D (5 bases). This CDR3 has 19 amino acids. CDR1 is DFQATT, CDR2 SNEGSKA, per germline (reference sequence). V lost 0 bases to trimming and J lost 7 bases, with 25 bases between them. The CDR3 loop reads CSARDPAPFLQGWNSPLHF. The CDR3 DNA reads TGCAGTGCTAGAGACCCGGCCCCCTTCCTCCAGGGATGGAATTCACCCCTCCACTTT.

Ten or more counts support this clonotype. CDR3 in DNA: TGTGCCAGCAGTGCCGGGACAGGGGTTGAAGCTTTCTTT. This encodes CASSAGTGVEAFF. This chain joins TRBV12-3 or TRBV12-4 and TRBJ1-1, with 10 bases that match TRBD1. V was clipped by 5 bases and J by 7 bases; unmatched bases: 4. The CDR3 runs to 13 residues.

This clonotype was observed many times. The chain combines TRBV28 with TRBJ2-5; the D gene is possibly TRBD2 (5 bases). The CDR3 contains 14 residues. Germline-derived CDR1 and CDR2 are MDHEN and SYDVKM. Trimming took off 6 bases at V and 2 bases at J, with 13 bases between the two ends. CDR3 amino acids: CASRSRGSQETQYF. The DNA for the CDR3 is TGTGCCAGCAGGTCCCGGGGTTCTCAAGAGACCCAGTACTTC.

Only a few counts were recorded for this clonotype. V usage is TRBV7-9 and J usage is TRBJ2-1, with 12 positions matching TRBD2. This CDR3 contains 16 residues. V trimming: 4 bases; J trimming: 6 bases; junction bases outside the gene matches: 7. CDR1 and CDR2 from the germline V gene are SEHNR and FQNEAQ (reference sequence). The CDR3 is CASSWPSGRAVNEQFF. CDR3 bases: TGTGCCAGCAGCTGGCCTAGCGGGAGGGCGGTCAATGAGCAGTTCTTC.

Many counts were recorded for this clonotype. The chain employs TRBV5-1 and TRBJ1-2; D not resolved. The CDR3 runs 13 residues. Trimming left V 4 bases short and J 3 bases short, with 10 bases between. CDR1 is SGHRS, CDR2 YFSETQ, per germline. The CDR3 DNA reads TGCGCCAGCAGCGTCTCACGAGACTATGGCTACACCTTC. Translating gives CASSVSRDYGYTF. Full variable domain (rest looked up from reference TRBV5-1 and TRBJ1-2): KAGVTQTPRYLIKTRGQQVTLSCSPISGHRSVSWYQQTPGQGLQFLFEYFSETQRNKGNFPGRFSGRQFSNSRSEMNVSTLELGDSALYLCASSVSRDYGYTFGSGTRLTVV.

This clonotype was seen at least ten times. The gene calls are TRBV4-3 and TRBJ1-2; 8 bases are shared with TRBD1. Germline assignment: CDR1 LGHNA and CDR2 YSLEER. The CDR3 totals 14 residues. The V and J ends lost 4 bases and 6 bases, in that order; junction bases with no gene match: 7. CDR3 in amino acids: CASSRQQGAHGYTF. In DNA, the CDR3 is TGCGCCAGCAGCCGACAGCAGGGGGCACATGGCTACACCTTC.

The genes are TRBV3-1 and TRBJ2-5, with TRBD2 matching over 8 bases. The V gene end was trimmed by 3 bases and the J gene end by 4 bases; junction bases not matched to a gene: 10. From germline, CDR1 is LGHDT and CDR2 YNNKEL (reference sequence). The CDR3 length is 16 residues. The CDR3 reads CASSHRRAGERETQYF. Written as DNA, the CDR3 is TGTGCCAGCAGCCATAGACGAGCGGGAGAGCGAGAGACCCAGTACTTC.

As regards this clonotype: A much larger clone differs by one base, so this may be a read error. CDR3 nucleotides: TGTGCCAGCAGTCGGGGGTCGCTTGTGTGCAATGAGCAGTTCTTC. It encodes CASSRGSLVCNEQFF. This rearrangement joins TRBV6-1 to TRBJ2-1, with D tentatively TRBD2 (6 bases). Trimming removed 5 bases at V and 6 bases at J, with 17 bases between. The CDR3 has 15 residues. Germline-derived CDR1 and CDR2 are MNHNS and SASEGT.

As concerns this clonotype: A much more abundant neighbour one base away suggests this may be a read error. The V and J genes are TRBV24-1 and TRBJ2-5; no clear D gene. Germline-derived CDR1 and CDR2 are KGHDR and SFDVKD. The germline V and J ends were trimmed by 5 bases and 3 bases, with 3 bases remaining between them. The CDR3 loop spans 11 amino acids. CDR3 region: CATSGEETQYF. The CDR3 DNA reads TGTGCCACCAGTGGGGAAGAGACCCAGTACTTC.

This clonotype was counted ten times or more. V gene TRBV12-3 or TRBV12-4 combines with J gene TRBJ2-1; 7 bases align to TRBD2. V lost 3 bases, J lost 3 bases, and 5 bases stayed unmatched. This CDR3 is 15 amino acids long. CDR3 sequence: CASSFAVAGYNEQFF. CDR3 DNA sequence: TGTGCCAGCAGTTTTGCGGTAGCGGGCTACAATGAGCAGTTCTTC.

This clonotype was seen at least ten times. This rearrangement joins TRBV29-1 to TRBJ2-7, with 12 bases identical to TRBD1. Per germline, CDR1 SQVTM and CDR2 ANQGSEA. The CDR3 is 13 amino acids. Trimming at V came to 7 bases and at J to 6 bases, leaving 7 bases not matched to a gene. The CDR3 is CSASGTGGSEQYF. The CDR3 region has the DNA TGCAGCGCCTCGGGGACAGGGGGCTCCGAGCAGTACTTC.

Worth noting for this clonotype: This may arise from a read error, as a much more abundant clone is one base away. The V gene is TRBV27, the J gene TRBJ2-1, with 11 bases lining up with TRBD2. The germline CDR1 and CDR2 sequences are MNHEY and SMNVEV (reference sequence). The CDR3 contains 15 residues. The CDR3 here is CASSLPSGRINDQFF. The CDR3 DNA sequence: TGTGCCAGCAGTTTACCTAGCGGGAGGATCAATGACCAGTTCTTC.

There are many counts of this clonotype. The V and J genes are TRBV5-1 and TRBJ2-7; the match to TRBD1 covers 8 bases. V lost 3 bases, J lost 4 bases, and 9 bases stayed unmatched. This CDR3 contains 15 residues. Germline loops: CDR1 SGHRS, CDR2 YFSETQ. As DNA, the CDR3 is TGCGCCAGCAGCTCCGTTCCGGGACAGGAGTACGAGCAGTACTTC. This sequence encodes CASSSVPGQEYEQYF.

This clonotype was seen at least ten times. J is TRBJ2-1 and V is TRBV27; D perhaps matches TRBD2 (5 bases). V was clipped by 6 bases and J by 8 bases, with 8 bases between them. From germline, CDR1 is MNHEY and CDR2 SMNVEV (reference sequence). The CDR3 loop spans 11 amino acids. As DNA, the CDR3 is TGTGCCAGCAGCACAGCGGATGAGCAGTTCTTC. Translated, it gives CASSTADEQFF.

This clonotype was seen repeatedly, ten times or more. The chain is built from TRBV12-3 or TRBV12-4 and TRBJ2-2; D unclear. The CDR3 has 13 residues. The ends were cut back, 3 bases at V and 1 base at J, with 3 bases in the middle. The CDR3 DNA follows: TGTGCCAGCAGTTTTGAGAACACCGGGGAGCTGTTTTTT. It yields the protein CASSFENTGELFF.

There are a few counts of this clonotype. The chain employs TRBV19 and TRBJ2-7; D ambiguous. Trimming shortened V by 6 bases and J by 2 bases, and 8 bases separated the two germline ends. The CDR3 length is 12 residues. From germline, CDR1 is LNHDA and CDR2 SQIVND (reference sequence). The CDR3 DNA follows: TGTGCCAGTAGCAACAGCGCCTACGAGCAGTACTTC. Translated, it gives CASSNSAYEQYF.

J is TRBJ2-1 and V is TRBV4-3; 13 bases fit TRBD2. V lost 3 bases, J lost 5 bases, and 4 bases stayed unmatched. From germline, CDR1 is LGHNA and CDR2 YSLEER. The CDR3 loop spans 16 amino acids. CDR3 in DNA: TGCGCCAGCAGCCAGGGACTAGCGGGATATGACAATGAGCAGTTCTTC. Its protein product is CASSQGLAGYDNEQFF.

This clonotype was found many times. The chain combines TRBV11-2 with TRBJ2-2; tentative D call: TRBD1 (5 bases). In germline, CDR1 is SGHAT, CDR2 FQNNGV. This CDR3 is built from 12 residues. V was clipped by 1 base and J by 13 bases, with 10 bases between them. CDR3 nucleotides: TGTGCCAGCAGCTTAGGGGCAGGGATGCTGTTTTTT. This sequence encodes CASSLGAGMLFF.

This clonotype was observed many times. This chain connects TRBV28 to TRBJ1-4; no clear D. Germline loops: CDR1 MDHEN, CDR2 SYDVKM. V lost 6 bases and J lost 0, with 8 bases in between. There are 14 residues in the CDR3. As DNA, the CDR3 is TGTGCCAGCAGCAAAATAACAACTAATGAAAAACTGTTTTTT. This gives the protein CASSKITTNEKLFF.